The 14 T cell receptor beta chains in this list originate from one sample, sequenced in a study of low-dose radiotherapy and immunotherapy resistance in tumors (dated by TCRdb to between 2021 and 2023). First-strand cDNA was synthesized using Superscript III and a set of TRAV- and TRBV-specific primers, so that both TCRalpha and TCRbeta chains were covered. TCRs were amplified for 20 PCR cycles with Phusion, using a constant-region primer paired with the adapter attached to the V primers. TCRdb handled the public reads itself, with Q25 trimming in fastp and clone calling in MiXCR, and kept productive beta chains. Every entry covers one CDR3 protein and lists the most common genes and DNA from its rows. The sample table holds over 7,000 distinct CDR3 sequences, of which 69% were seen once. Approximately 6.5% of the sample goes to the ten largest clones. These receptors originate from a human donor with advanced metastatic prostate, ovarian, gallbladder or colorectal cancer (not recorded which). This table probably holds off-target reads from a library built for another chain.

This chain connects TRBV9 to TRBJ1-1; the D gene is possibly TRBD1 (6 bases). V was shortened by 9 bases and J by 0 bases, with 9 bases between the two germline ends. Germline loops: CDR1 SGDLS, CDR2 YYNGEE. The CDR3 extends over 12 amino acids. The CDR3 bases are TGTGCCACCGGGGGGCTGAACACTGAAGCTTTCTTT. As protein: CATGGLNTEAFF. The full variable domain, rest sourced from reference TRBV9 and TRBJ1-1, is DSGVTQTPKHLITATGQRVTLRCSPRSGDLSVYWYQQSLDQGLQFLIQYYNGEERAKGNILERFSAQQFPDLHSELNLSSLELGDSALYFCATGGLNTEAFFGQGTRLTVV.

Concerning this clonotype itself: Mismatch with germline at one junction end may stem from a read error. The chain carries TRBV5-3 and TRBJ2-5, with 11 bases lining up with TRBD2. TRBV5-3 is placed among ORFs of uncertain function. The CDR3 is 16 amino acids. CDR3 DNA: TGTGCCAGCAGCTTGGGGCTAGCGGGGGGCCAAGAGACCCAGTACTTC. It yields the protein CASSLGLAGGQETQYF.

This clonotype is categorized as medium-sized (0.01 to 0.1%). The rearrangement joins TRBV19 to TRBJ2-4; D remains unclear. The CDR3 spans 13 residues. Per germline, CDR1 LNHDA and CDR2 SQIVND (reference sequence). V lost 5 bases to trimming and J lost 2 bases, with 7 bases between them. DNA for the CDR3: TGTGCCAGTAGTTTGGGTTCCAAAAACATTCAGTACTTC. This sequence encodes CASSLGSKNIQYF.

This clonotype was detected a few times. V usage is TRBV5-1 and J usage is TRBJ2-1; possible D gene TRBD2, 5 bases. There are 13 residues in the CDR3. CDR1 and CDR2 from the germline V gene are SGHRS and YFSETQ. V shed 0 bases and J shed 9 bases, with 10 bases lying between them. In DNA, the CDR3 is TGCGCCAGCAGCTTGGTGATAGCGACTGAGCAGTTCTTC. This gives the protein CASSLVIATEQFF.

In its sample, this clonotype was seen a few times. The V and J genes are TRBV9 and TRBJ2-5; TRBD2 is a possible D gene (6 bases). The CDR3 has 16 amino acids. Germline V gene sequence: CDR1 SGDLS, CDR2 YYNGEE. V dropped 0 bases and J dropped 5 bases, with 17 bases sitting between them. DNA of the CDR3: TGTGCCAGCAGCGTAGAGGATAGCGGCCTTCGGGAGACCCAGTACTTC. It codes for CASSVEDSGLRETQYF.

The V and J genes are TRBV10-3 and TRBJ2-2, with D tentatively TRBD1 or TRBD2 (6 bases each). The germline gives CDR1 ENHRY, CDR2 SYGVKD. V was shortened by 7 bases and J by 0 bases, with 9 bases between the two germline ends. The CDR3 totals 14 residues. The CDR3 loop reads CAIKGGPNTGELFF. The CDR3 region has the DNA TGTGCCATCAAAGGGGGGCCGAACACCGGGGAGCTGTTTTTT.

The CDR3 region is CASRGLTTEAFF. As DNA, the CDR3 is TGTGCCAGCAGGGGACTGACCACTGAAGCTTTCTTT. The rearrangement uses TRBV27 and TRBJ1-1; TRBD1 is a possible D gene (5 bases). V was shortened by 6 bases and J by 4 bases, with 9 bases between the two germline ends. Germline CDR1 MNHEY, CDR2 SMNVEV (reference sequence). The CDR3 spans 12 residues.

The CDR3 region has the DNA TGTGCCAGCAGCCCACTTTTATTCCTGGAGAACACTGAAGCTTTCTTT. Translated: CASSPLLFLENTEAFF. The genes are TRBV7-6 and TRBJ1-1, with no clear D. Trimming pared 5 bases from V and 1 base from J, leaving 17 bases between. Germline V gives CDR1 SGHVS, CDR2 FNYEAQ. The CDR3 extends over 16 amino acids.

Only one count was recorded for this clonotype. The DNA of the CDR3 is TGCAGTGCCAAGCGAAACAATGAGCAGTTCTTC. Translation: CSAKRNNEQFF. V is TRBV20-1 and J is TRBJ2-1; D gene unclear. Trimming pared 6 bases from V and 5 bases from J, leaving 8 bases between. CDR1 and CDR2 from the germline V gene are DFQATT and SNEGSKA (reference sequence). This CDR3 is 11 amino acids long.

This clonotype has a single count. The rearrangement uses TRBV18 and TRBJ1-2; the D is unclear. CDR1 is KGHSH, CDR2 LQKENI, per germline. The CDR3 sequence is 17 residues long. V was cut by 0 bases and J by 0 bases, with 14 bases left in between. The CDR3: CASSPPRSSGPNYGYTF. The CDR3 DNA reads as TGTGCCAGCTCACCACCGAGGTCTTCCGGTCCTAACTATGGCTACACCTTC.

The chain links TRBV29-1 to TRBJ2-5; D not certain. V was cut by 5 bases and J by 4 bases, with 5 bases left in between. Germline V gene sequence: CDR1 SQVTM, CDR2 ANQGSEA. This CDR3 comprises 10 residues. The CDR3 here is CSVRRETQYF. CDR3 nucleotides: TGCAGCGTTAGGCGAGAGACCCAGTACTTC.

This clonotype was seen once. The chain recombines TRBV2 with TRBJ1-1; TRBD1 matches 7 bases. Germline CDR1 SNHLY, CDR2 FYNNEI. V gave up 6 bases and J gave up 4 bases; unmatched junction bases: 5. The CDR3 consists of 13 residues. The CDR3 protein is CASRRDSATEAFF. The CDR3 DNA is TGTGCCAGCAGGCGGGACAGTGCCACTGAAGCTTTCTTT.

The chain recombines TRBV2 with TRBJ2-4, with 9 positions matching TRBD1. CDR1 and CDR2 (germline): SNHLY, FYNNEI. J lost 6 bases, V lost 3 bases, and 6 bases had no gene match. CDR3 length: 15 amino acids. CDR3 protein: CASSDPPGQGNIQYF. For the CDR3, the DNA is TGTGCCAGCAGTGACCCCCCGGGACAGGGAAACATTCAGTACTTC.

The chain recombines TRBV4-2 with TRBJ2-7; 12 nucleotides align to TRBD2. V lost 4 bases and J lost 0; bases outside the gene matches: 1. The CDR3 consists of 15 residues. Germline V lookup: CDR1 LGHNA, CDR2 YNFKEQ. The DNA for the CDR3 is TGTGCCAGCAGCCCGACTAGCGGGAGCTCCTACGAGCAGTACTTC. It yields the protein CASSPTSGSSYEQYF.